A single sample is the source of the 21 T cell receptor beta chains below, sequenced in a study of blood T cell repertoires in COVID-19. The data were produced by immunoSEQ multiplex PCR, yet TCRdb's version contains in-frame clones alone and is incomplete. This table has about 130,000 clones, roughly nine tenths appearing once. What was sequenced was peripheral blood. All receptors come from a man aged 55 to 70 with COVID-19, enrolled during active disease.

This chain uses TRBV6-5 with TRBJ1-1; no reliable D call. Looked up from germline, CDR1 is MNHEY and CDR2 is SVGAGI. V was shortened by 3 bases and J by 4 bases, with 12 bases between the two germline ends. This CDR3 is 14 amino acids long. The CDR3 loop is CASSYTGKATEAFF. In DNA form, the CDR3 reads TGTGCCAGCAGTTATACGGGGAAGGCCACTGAAGCTTTCTTT.

J is TRBJ2-5 and V is TRBV3-1 (or the pseudogene TRBV3-2); D possibly corresponds to TRBD1 (5 bases). CDR1 is LGHDT, CDR2 YNNKEL, per germline (reference sequence). The CDR3 sequence is 14 residues long. V was shortened by 0 bases and J by 0 bases, with 5 bases between the two germline ends. CDR3 sequence: CASSQDRDQETQYF. CDR3 DNA sequence: TGTGCCAGCAGCCAAGACAGGGACCAAGAGACCCAGTACTTC.

This chain uses TRBV4-3 with TRBJ1-4; TRBD1 might be the D (6 bases). With 2 bases removed from V and 8 bases from J, the gap between germline ends came to 12 bases. Germline loops: CDR1 LGHNA, CDR2 YSLEER. The CDR3 is 14 residues long. DNA for the CDR3: TGCGCCAGCAGCCAACAGGGGTCCGGGGAAAAACTGTTTTTT. Its translation is CASSQQGSGEKLFF.

This clone has just a few counts. The gene calls are TRBV2 and TRBJ2-7; weak D call: TRBD1 (6 bases). The germline V and J ends were trimmed by 6 bases and 2 bases, with 14 bases remaining between them. The V gene's germline CDR1 is SNHLY and CDR2 FYNNEI. The CDR3 consists of 14 residues. The DNA of the CDR3 is TGTGCCAGCAGACCCGGGACACTGCCCTACGAGCAGTACTTC. It codes for CASRPGTLPYEQYF.

This clone came up a few times. This rearrangement joins TRBV19 to TRBJ1-5; TRBD1 aligns across 7 bases. Germline V gene data show CDR1 as LNHDA and CDR2 as SQIVND (reference sequence). The CDR3 loop spans 14 amino acids. J gave up 3 bases and V 7 bases, and 6 bases lay outside the gene matches. This CDR3 reads CASTWDSTNQPQHF. The CDR3 nucleotides are TGTGCCAGTACTTGGGACAGTACCAATCAGCCCCAGCATTTT.

The rearrangement links TRBV21-1 to TRBJ2-1; the D call of TRBD2 is as the table states it, not checked on the DNA. TRBV21-1 is termed a pseudogene. The CDR3 has 14 residues. This CDR3 is CASSGGTNPNEQFF. CDR3 DNA: TGTGCCAGCAGCGGAGGGACTAACCCCAATGAGCAGTTCTTC.

The chain is built from TRBV19 and TRBJ1-5; D is unclear. V was clipped by 5 bases and J by 9 bases, with 11 bases between them. This CDR3 spans 12 amino acids. CDR1 LNHDA and CDR2 SQIVND come from the germline V gene (reference sequence). The CDR3 coding sequence is TGTGCCAGTAGTCCTATAAGAGGGCCCCAGCATTTT. Translation: CASSPIRGPQHF.

The rearrangement links TRBV6-1 to TRBJ1-2; a weak D match, TRBD1 (6 bases). The V and J ends lost 1 base and 6 bases respectively, with 18 bases between them. The CDR3 covers 16 residues. Per germline, CDR1 MNHNS and CDR2 SASEGT. The CDR3 protein is CASSEDGGRGWDGYTF. In DNA form, the CDR3 reads TGTGCCAGCAGTGAAGATGGCGGCAGGGGATGGGATGGCTACACCTTC.

The V and J genes are TRBV30 and TRBJ2-1, with D maybe TRBD1 (6 bases). The germline gives CDR1 GTSNPN, CDR2 SVGIG (reference sequence). With 0 bases removed from V and 6 bases from J, the gap between germline ends came to 21 bases. CDR3 length: 17 residues. In nucleotides, the CDR3 is TGTGCCTGGAGTGTACGGTTTCGGTCCAGAGGGGGCAATGAGCAGTTCTTC. It is translated as CAWSVRFRSRGGNEQFF. The full variable domain, rest sourced from reference TRBV30 and TRBJ2-1, is SQTIHQWPATLVQPVGSPLSLECTVEGTSNPNLYWYRQAAGRGLQLLFYSVGIGQISSEVPQNLSASRPQDRQFILSSKKLLLSDSGFYLCAWSVRFRSRGGNEQFFGPGTRLTVL.

This sequence joins TRBV7-6 and TRBJ1-1; D is perhaps TRBD1 (5 bases). V lost 5 bases to trimming and J lost 2 bases, with 15 bases between them. The CDR3 loop spans 15 amino acids. Germline CDR1 is SGHVS and CDR2 is FNYEAQ. CDR3 DNA: TGTGCCAGCAGCCGGATGCAGGGCGACAACACTGAAGCTTTCTTT. This translates into CASSRMQGDNTEAFF. Based on the CDR3 plus reference TRBV7-6 and TRBJ1-1, the full variable domain is GAGVSQSPRYKVTKRGQDVALRCDPISGHVSLYWYRQALGQGPEFLTYFNYEAQQDKSGLPNDRFSAERPEGSISTLTIQRTEQRDSAMYRCASSRMQGDNTEAFFGQGTRLTVV.

This chain connects TRBV15 to TRBJ2-1; TRBD1 aligns across 7 bases. The CDR3 length is 16 residues. Germline CDR1 LNHNV, CDR2 YYDKDF (reference sequence). V was clipped by 2 bases and J by 0 bases; unmatched bases: 4. CDR3 sequence: CATSRNRGPSYNEQFF. In DNA form, the CDR3 reads TGTGCCACCAGCAGAAACAGGGGTCCCTCCTACAATGAGCAGTTCTTC.

The gene calls are TRBV13 and TRBJ1-3; D gene ambiguous. The germline V gene has CDR1 PRHDT and CDR2 FYEKMQ (reference sequence). The ends were cut back, 2 bases at V and 0 bases at J, with 8 bases in the middle. The CDR3 has 15 residues. CDR3 DNA: TGTGCCAGCAGCTTACGCACAGACTCTGGAAACACCATATATTTT. As protein: CASSLRTDSGNTIYF. The complete variable domain, with remaining parts taken from reference TRBV13 and TRBJ1-3, reads AAGVIQSPRHLIKEKRETATLKCYPIPRHDTVYWYQQGPGQDPQFLISFYEKMQSDKGSIPDRFSAQQFSDYHSELNMSSLELGDSALYFCASSLRTDSGNTIYFGEGSWLTVV.

This clone was detected only a few times. The V call is TRBV30, the J call TRBJ1-1; unclear D gene. Trimming left V 0 bases short and J 2 bases short, with 7 bases between. CDR3 length: 13 amino acids. Germline CDR1 and CDR2: GTSNPN and SVGIG (reference sequence). CDR3 sequence reads: CAWSVLINTEAFF. The CDR3 nucleotides read TGTGCCTGGAGTGTACTAATAAACACTGAAGCTTTCTTT.

The V gene is TRBV19, the J gene TRBJ2-6, with TRBD1 matching 10 bases. Germline CDR1 and CDR2: LNHDA and SQIVND (reference sequence). The CDR3 consists of 15 residues. Trimming at V came to 7 bases and at J to 4 bases, leaving 4 bases not matched to a gene. CDR3 sequence (DNA): TGTGCCAGTACCGACAGGGGGCCAGGGGCCAACGTCCTGACTTTC. This translates into CASTDRGPGANVLTF. The entire variable domain, with the rest obtained from reference TRBV19 and TRBJ2-6, is as follows: DGGITQSPKYLFRKEGQNVTLSCEQNLNHDAMYWYRQDPGQGLRLIYYSQIVNDFQKGDIAEGYSVSREKKESFPLTVTSAQKNPTAFYLCASTDRGPGANVLTFGAGSRLTVL.

This clone was seen only a few times. The V call is TRBV19, the J call TRBJ1-5, with D uncertain. CDR3 length: 14 amino acids. V was shortened by 6 bases and J by 3 bases, with 12 bases between the two germline ends. Germline V gene sequence: CDR1 LNHDA, CDR2 SQIVND (reference sequence). The CDR3 spells CASRHSYHNQPQHF. Here the CDR3 DNA reads TGTGCCAGTAGGCACTCCTACCACAATCAGCCCCAGCATTTT.

This rearrangement joins TRBV7-3 to TRBJ2-7, with 8 positions matching TRBD1. Trimming at V came to 3 bases and at J to 1 base, leaving 14 bases not matched to a gene. Per the germline V gene, CDR1 is SGHTA and CDR2 is FQGTGA. The CDR3 loop spans 18 amino acids. The DNA for the CDR3 is TGTGCCAGCAGCTTTGTTAGGCTACAGGGGGAGGAATCCTACGAGCAGTACTTC. Its translation: CASSFVRLQGEESYEQYF.

This chain links TRBV5-1 with TRBJ2-3; TRBD1 matches 8 bases. The germline CDR1 and CDR2 sequences are SGHRS and YFSETQ. Germline trimming cut 0 bases from V and 3 bases from J; bases unmatched to any gene: 6. This CDR3 comprises 16 residues. DNA for the CDR3: TGCGCCAGCAGCTTGGGAGACAGGGGTTGGACAGATACGCAGTATTTT. Translated: CASSLGDRGWTDTQYF. Full variable domain (remainder filled in from reference TRBV5-1 and TRBJ2-3): KAGVTQTPRYLIKTRGQQVTLSCSPISGHRSVSWYQQTPGQGLQFLFEYFSETQRNKGNFPGRFSGRQFSNSRSEMNVSTLELGDSALYLCASSLGDRGWTDTQYFGPGTRLTVL.

This sequence joins TRBV10-3 and TRBJ2-1; D is possibly TRBD1 (5 bases). The CDR3 sequence is 14 residues long. Germline lookup yields CDR1 ENHRY and CDR2 SYGVKD. Trimming cost V 3 bases and J 2 bases, with 8 bases left between them. CDR3 loop: CAISEKGPYNEQFF. CDR3 coding DNA: TGTGCCATCAGTGAAAAGGGGCCCTACAATGAGCAGTTCTTC.

The chain combines TRBV11-3 with TRBJ2-2, with TRBD2 identical over 8 bases. Germline V CDR1 and CDR2: SGHNT, YENEEA. Trimming at V came to 6 bases and at J to 6 bases, leaving 9 bases not matched to a gene. The CDR3 extends over 15 amino acids. The CDR3 nucleotides read TGTGCCAGCAGTACCTTAGCACTAGCGGCCGGGGAGCTGTTTTTT. Residues: CASSTLALAAGELFF.

V and J are TRBV30 and TRBJ2-5; D remains unclear. CDR3 size: 13 residues. The germline V and J ends were trimmed by 0 bases and 5 bases, with 10 bases remaining between them. Germline V lookup: CDR1 GTSNPN, CDR2 SVGIG (reference sequence). DNA for the CDR3: TGTGCCTGGAGTGTAGATCTCCGGGAGACCCAGTACTTC. Protein sequence: CAWSVDLRETQYF.

The CDR3 DNA reads as TGTGCCACCCAGGACAGAGCTAACTATGGCTACACCTTC. It translates to CATQDRANYGYTF. V gene TRBV3-1 (or the pseudogene TRBV3-2) combines with J gene TRBJ1-2; possibly TRBD1 for D (6 bases). This CDR3 contains 13 residues. Trimming stripped 10 bases from V and 0 bases from J, with 12 bases between. CDR1 and CDR2 from the germline V gene are LGHDT and YNNKEL (reference sequence).